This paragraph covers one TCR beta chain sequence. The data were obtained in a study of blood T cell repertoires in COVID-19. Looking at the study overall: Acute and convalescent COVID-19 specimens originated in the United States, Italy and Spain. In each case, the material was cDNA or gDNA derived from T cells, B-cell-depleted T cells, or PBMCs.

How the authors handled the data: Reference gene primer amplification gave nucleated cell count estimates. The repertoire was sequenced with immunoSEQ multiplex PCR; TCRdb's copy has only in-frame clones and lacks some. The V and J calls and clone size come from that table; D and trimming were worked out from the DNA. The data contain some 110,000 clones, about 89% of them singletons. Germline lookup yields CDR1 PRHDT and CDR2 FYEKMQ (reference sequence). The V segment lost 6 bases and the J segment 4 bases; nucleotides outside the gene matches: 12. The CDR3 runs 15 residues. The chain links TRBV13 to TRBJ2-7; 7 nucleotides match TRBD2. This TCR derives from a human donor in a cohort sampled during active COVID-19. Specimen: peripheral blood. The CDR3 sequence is CASRREEGTRYEQYF. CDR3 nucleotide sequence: TGTGCCAGCAGACGGGAGGAGGGAACGAGGTACGAGCAGTACTTC.